The next 25 T cell receptor beta chains were all read from a single sample in a study of shared clonotypes between healthy human individuals. Profiling relied on immunoSEQ multiplex PCR, and the TCRdb table lists in-frame clones only, not all of them. The sample holds some 1 million clones, 60% to 80% seen once. Sequencing was carried out using memory CD4+ T cells sorted from blood. Noted subset: CD45RA-negative fraction. These receptors originate from a man aged 18 to 30 in good health.

The count of this clone is one. J is TRBJ2-5 and V is TRBV2; 8 bases align to TRBD1. This CDR3 has 13 residues. CDR1 and CDR2 from the germline V gene are SNHLY and FYNNEI. The junction had 3 bases not matched to a gene; V was cut back by 4 bases and J by 5 bases. This CDR3 reads CASSGQGTETQYF. DNA of the CDR3: TGTGCCAGCAGTGGACAGGGGACGGAGACCCAGTACTTC. Complete variable domain (other parts from reference TRBV2 and TRBJ2-5): EPEVTQTPSHQVTQMGQEVILRCVPISNHLYFYWYRQILGQKVEFLVSFYNNEISEKSEIFDDQFSVERPDGSNFTLKIRSTKLEDSAMYFCASSGQGTETQYFGPGTRLLVL.

This clone turned up a few times. The gene calls are TRBV10-3 and TRBJ2-3; 7 nucleotides align to TRBD1. The length of the CDR3 is 16 residues. Germline trimming cut 6 bases from V and 0 bases from J; bases unmatched to any gene: 9. CDR1 is ENHRY and CDR2 is SYGVKD in the germline V gene. CDR3 region: CAISKTGRQSTDTQYF. The CDR3 region has the DNA TGTGCCATCAGCAAGACAGGGCGGCAGAGCACAGATACGCAGTATTTT.

The V gene is TRBV21-1, the J gene TRBJ2-1. TRBV21-1 constitutes a pseudogene. The CDR3 runs 21 residues. CDR3 region: CASSKPCPAPEDVDSYNEQFF. As DNA, the CDR3 is TGTGCCAGCAGCAAACCCTGTCCGGCACCCGAGGACGTCGACTCCTACAATGAGCAGTTCTTC.

Of note for this clone: The sample holds other DNA sequences that translate to the same CDR3. The rearrangement joins TRBV6-6 to TRBJ2-7; D assignment may be TRBD1 or TRBD2 (5 bases each). The CDR3 covers 13 residues. The V end lost 6 bases, the J end lost 2 bases, and 11 bases lay between the germline ends. Germline V lookup: CDR1 MNHNY, CDR2 SVGAGI (reference sequence). CDR3 in DNA: TGTGCCAGCAGGGAGAGGGGCCCCTACGAGCAGTACTTC. The encoded protein is CASRERGPYEQYF.

Points on this clone: This may come from a read error, since a much larger clone is one base off. The chain links TRBV30 to TRBJ2-7; 13 bases match TRBD2. From germline, CDR1 is GTSNPN and CDR2 SVGIG (reference sequence). V lost 4 bases, J lost 4 bases, and 1 base stayed unmatched. The CDR3 length is 13 residues. In nucleotides, the CDR3 is TGTGCCTGGATGGGACTAGCGGGGTACGAGCAGTACTTC. It specifies CAWMGLAGYEQYF.

The chain has TRBV7-9 and TRBJ2-2; D is unresolved. Trimming left V 6 bases short and J 8 bases short, with 7 bases between. This CDR3 region has 11 residues. The germline gives CDR1 SEHNR, CDR2 FQNEAQ (reference sequence). The CDR3 DNA sequence: TGTGCCAGCAGGAAGGAAGGGGAGCTGTTTTTT. Translating it yields CASRKEGELFF.

For this clone: It may be a read error: a sequence one base away is much more abundant. The chain employs TRBV5-6 and TRBJ1-1; D call uncertain. The V end was cut by 2 bases, the J end by 0 bases, with 5 bases between. Germline values: CDR1 SGHDT, CDR2 YYEEEE. The CDR3 spans 13 residues. CDR3 region: CASSFQLNTEAFF. Written as DNA, the CDR3 is TGTGCCAGCAGCTTCCAGCTGAACACTGAAGCTTTCTTT.

This clone appeared a single time. An end of the junction differs from the germline gene, which may be a read error. This chain joins TRBV30 and TRBJ2-5; the D is unclear. Germline values: CDR1 GTSNPN, CDR2 SVGIG (reference sequence). There are 14 residues in the CDR3. As DNA, the CDR3 is TGTGCCTGGAGTGTTGGTCGGAAACAAGGGACCCAGTACTTC. Translation gives CAWSVGRKQGTQYF.

This chain uses TRBV27 with TRBJ2-1, with no clear D. Trimming removed 5 bases at V and 4 bases at J, with 15 bases between. This CDR3 has 15 amino acids. Germline CDR1 reads MNHEY; CDR2 reads SMNVEV (reference sequence). The CDR3 sequence: CASSPKLNWYNEQFF. The CDR3 DNA reads TGTGCCAGCAGTCCTAAACTTAACTGGTACAATGAGCAGTTCTTC.

This chain uses TRBV5-1 with TRBJ1-1, with TRBD1 identical over 8 bases. Germline V gene sequence: CDR1 SGHRS, CDR2 YFSETQ. The length of the CDR3 is 17 residues. Unmatched junction bases numbered 14, after V lost 6 bases and J lost 1 base. The CDR3 sequence is CASKDLRKGQENTEAFF. The DNA for the CDR3 is TGCGCCAGCAAGGACCTCCGGAAGGGACAGGAGAACACTGAAGCTTTCTTT. The full variable domain, in which reference TRBV5-1 and TRBJ1-1 provide the parts outside the CDR3, is KAGVTQTPRYLIKTRGQQVTLSCSPISGHRSVSWYQQTPGQGLQFLFEYFSETQRNKGNFPGRFSGRQFSNSRSEMNVSTLELGDSALYLCASKDLRKGQENTEAFFGQGTRLTVV.

The V call is TRBV7-2, the J call TRBJ2-7; 8 bases align to TRBD1. The trim removed 5 bases at V and 3 bases at J, leaving 12 bases unmatched. Germline V CDR1 and CDR2: SGHTA, FQGNSA. The CDR3 runs 16 residues. CDR3 in amino acids: CASSVDTGTGSYEQYF. CDR3 coding DNA: TGTGCCAGCAGCGTCGACACCGGGACAGGTAGCTACGAGCAGTACTTC.

The rearrangement links TRBV30 to TRBJ1-4; D is uncertain. The CDR3 is 13 residues long. The V gene lost 1 base and the J gene lost 8 bases, with 11 bases spanning the gap. Germline V gene lookup returns CDR1 GTSNPN and CDR2 SVGIG (reference sequence). CDR3 sequence reads: CAWSGGGGEKLFF. CDR3 nucleotides: TGTGCCTGGAGTGGGGGAGGTGGGGAAAAACTGTTTTTT.

The chain has TRBV9 and TRBJ2-7; 8 nucleotides agree with TRBD2. This CDR3 region has 13 residues. Per the germline V gene, CDR1 is SGDLS and CDR2 is YYNGEE. The V gene end was trimmed by 3 bases and the J gene end by 5 bases; junction bases not matched to a gene: 4. The CDR3 DNA follows: TGTGCCAGCAGCGGAGCGGGGGCTCACGAGCAGTACTTC. It specifies CASSGAGAHEQYF. The full variable domain, in which reference TRBV9 and TRBJ2-7 provide the parts outside the CDR3, is DSGVTQTPKHLITATGQRVTLRCSPRSGDLSVYWYQQSLDQGLQFLIQYYNGEERAKGNILERFSAQQFPDLHSELNLSSLELGDSALYFCASSGAGAHEQYFGPGTRLTVT.

There are a few counts of this clone. This chain links TRBV7-2 with TRBJ1-1; a weak D match, TRBD1 (6 bases). This CDR3 contains 13 residues. The V gene lost 1 base and the J gene lost 7 bases, with 10 bases spanning the gap. Germline V gene sequence: CDR1 SGHTA, CDR2 FQGNSA. CDR3 nucleotides: TGTGCCAGCAGCTTAGAGGGGGTGAATGAAGCTTTCTTT. It translates to CASSLEGVNEAFF.

This clone was found a few times. The junction departs from germline at one end; a sequencing error may be responsible. The chain combines TRBV30 with TRBJ1-1; D is ambiguous. The length of the CDR3 is 11 residues. The germline CDR1 and CDR2 sequences are GTSNPN and SVGIG (reference sequence). Here the CDR3 reads CAWSVENRAHF. DNA for the CDR3: TGTGCCTGGAGTGTAGAGAACCGGGCCCATTTT.

This chain connects TRBV4-3 to TRBJ1-2, with 9 bases aligning to TRBD1. CDR1 is LGHNA, CDR2 YSLEER, per germline. V lost 2 bases to trimming and J lost 4 bases; unmatched junction nucleotides: 5. There are 15 residues in the CDR3. CDR3 sequence (DNA): TGCGCCAGCAGCCAAATACAGGGGGCCGCCTATGGCTACACCTTC. This translates into CASSQIQGAAYGYTF.

V usage is TRBV7-2 and J usage is TRBJ2-7, with 8 bases that match TRBD1. CDR1 is SGHTA and CDR2 is FQGNSA in the germline V gene. V was pared by 5 bases and J by 12 bases, with 9 bases of the junction left unmatched. There are 12 residues in the CDR3. Here the CDR3 DNA reads TGTGCCAGCAGCCTAAGGGGGACAGGCTGGTACTTC. Its translation is CASSLRGTGWYF.

This clone is a singleton in its sample. V and J are TRBV5-1 and TRBJ2-7; 9 bases are shared with TRBD2. J gave up 2 bases and V 0 bases, and 3 bases lay outside the gene matches. Looked up from germline, CDR1 is SGHRS and CDR2 is YFSETQ. The CDR3 is 15 amino acids. CDR3 region: CASSLEAGGAYEQYF. CDR3 nucleotides: TGCGCCAGCAGCTTGGAGGCGGGAGGGGCCTACGAGCAGTACTTC.

This clone was observed a single time. The chain links TRBV4-3 to TRBJ2-5; D remains ambiguous. From germline, CDR1 is LGHNA and CDR2 YSLEER. Trimming pared 0 bases from V and 4 bases from J, leaving 9 bases between. The CDR3 loop spans 14 amino acids. The CDR3, as DNA: TGCGCCAGCAGCCAAGATCGTGGTCCAGAGACCCAGTACTTC. Amino acids: CASSQDRGPETQYF.

The V and J genes are TRBV6-1 and TRBJ2-2, with D unclear. The V gene's germline CDR1 is MNHNS and CDR2 SASEGT. The CDR3 has 15 amino acids. CDR3 coding DNA: TGTGCGTCACGAAGTATGGGCCTGAACACCGGGGAGCTGTTTTTT. It translates to CASRSMGLNTGELFF.

The gene calls are TRBV28 and TRBJ1-5; no reliable D call. The germline CDR1 and CDR2 sequences are MDHEN and SYDVKM. The CDR3 loop spans 13 amino acids. V was clipped by 5 bases and J by 0 bases, with 5 bases between them. Here the CDR3 reads CASSPHSNQPQHF. The DNA for the CDR3 is TGTGCCAGCAGTCCCCATAGCAATCAGCCCCAGCATTTT.

The chain joins TRBV28 to TRBJ1-2; TRBD1 matches 7 bases. The germline V gene encodes CDR1 MDHEN and CDR2 SYDVKM. The CDR3 loop spans 11 amino acids. The J segment lost 8 bases and the V segment lost 6 bases, leaving 3 bases of the junction unmatched. The CDR3 DNA reads as TGTGCCAGCAGACAGGGGAGAGGCTACACCTTC. Amino acids: CASRQGRGYTF.

The V and J genes are TRBV19 and TRBJ2-3, with D perhaps assigned TRBD1 or TRBD2 (5 bases each). Germline-derived CDR1 and CDR2 are LNHDA and SQIVND (reference sequence). Trimming cost V 9 bases and J 4 bases, with 14 bases left between them. This CDR3 region has 13 residues. CDR3 in amino acids: CASAGTQADTQYF. The CDR3 DNA reads TGTGCCAGCGCCGGGACGCAGGCAGATACGCAGTATTTT. Combining the CDR3 with reference TRBV19 and TRBJ2-3 gives the whole variable domain DGGITQSPKYLFRKEGQNVTLSCEQNLNHDAMYWYRQDPGQGLRLIYYSQIVNDFQKGDIAEGYSVSREKKESFPLTVTSAQKNPTAFYLCASAGTQADTQYFGPGTRLTVL.

J is TRBJ2-3 and V is TRBV4-1, with D tentatively TRBD1 (6 bases). The CDR3 contains 17 residues. From germline, CDR1 is MGHRA and CDR2 YSYEKL. V lost 2 bases to trimming and J lost 2 bases, with 17 bases between them. CDR3 coding DNA: TGCGCCAGCAGCCAACCCGGCGCCCAGGGGACCACAGATACGCAGTATTTT. This codes for CASSQPGAQGTTDTQYF.

V is TRBV28 and J is TRBJ1-2; D not certain. This CDR3 contains 12 residues. V lost 8 bases and J 5 bases, leaving 12 bases between the germline ends. Looked up from germline, CDR1 is MDHEN and CDR2 is SYDVKM. The CDR3 DNA reads TGTGCCAGCTCTGGAAGAGGGTATGGCTACACCTTC. Amino acid sequence: CASSGRGYGYTF.